Presented here are 26 T cell receptor beta chains from one specimen sequenced in a study of T cell repertoires in cytomegalovirus infection. One entry per CDR3 protein results from TCRdb running MiXCR on the reads. The sample lists roughly 500,000 distinct CDR3 sequences, approximately 10% occurring once. Sequencing was carried out using PBMCs. The origin of the receptors is a human donor in good health (CMV status not recorded). Some clones in this sample may be carry-over from other donors' samples.

This clonotype was detected a few times. V is TRBV19 and J is TRBJ1-4; 7 positions match TRBD1. Germline assignment: CDR1 LNHDA and CDR2 SQIVND (reference sequence). V dropped 5 bases and J dropped 6; count of bases not matched to a gene: 12. This CDR3 is built from 16 residues. The CDR3 DNA follows: TGTGCCAGTAGTTCTTACAGGGGATTGAGGGATGAAAAACTGTTTTTT. It yields the protein CASSSYRGLRDEKLFF.

A few counts support this clonotype. V is TRBV9 and J is TRBJ2-7; D is unclear. Germline V gives CDR1 SGDLS, CDR2 YYNGEE. The CDR3 consists of 14 residues. Trimming removed 0 bases from V and 3 bases from J, with 10 bases in between. The DNA for the CDR3 is TGTGCCAGCAGCGTAGATAACTCCTACTACGAGCAGTACTTC. It specifies CASSVDNSYYEQYF.

In its sample, this clonotype was seen a few times. The V gene is TRBV20-1, the J gene TRBJ2-1; TRBD2 agrees at 10 bases. The V and J ends lost 6 bases and 7 bases, in that order; junction bases with no gene match: 9. This CDR3 spans 14 amino acids. Per germline, CDR1 DFQATT and CDR2 SNEGSKA (reference sequence). The CDR3 DNA follows: TGCAGTGCGATTACTAGCGGGGCGACGAATGAGCAGTTCTTC. It specifies CSAITSGATNEQFF.

This clonotype has a count of ten or more. The rearrangement links TRBV24-1 to TRBJ2-3; 9 bases map to TRBD2. The V gene end was trimmed by 2 bases and the J gene end by 4 bases; junction bases not matched to a gene: 9. This CDR3 has 17 amino acids. Germline CDR1 reads KGHDR; CDR2 reads SFDVKD. CDR3 in DNA: TGTGCCACCAGTGATTCGGGACTAGCCCTCTTTGCAGATACGCAGTATTTT. It codes for CATSDSGLALFADTQYF.

This clonotype was observed a handful of times. V gene TRBV7-9 combines with J gene TRBJ2-6, with TRBD1 identical over 10 bases. J gave up 2 bases and V 0 bases, and 4 bases lay outside the gene matches. Germline lookup yields CDR1 SEHNR and CDR2 FQNEAQ (reference sequence). This CDR3 contains 18 residues. CDR3 DNA: TGTGCCAGCAGCTTAGCGCGAGGACAGGGGGCTGGGGCCAACGTCCTGACTTTC. It is translated as CASSLARGQGAGANVLTF.

The gene calls are TRBV7-3 and TRBJ2-1; the D is unclear. The CDR3 is made up of 14 amino acids. V gave up 2 bases and J gave up 8 bases, with 13 bases separating them. Germline CDR1 and CDR2: SGHTA and FQGTGA. CDR3 protein: CASSLLEIGDEQFF. CDR3 coding DNA: TGTGCCAGCAGCTTACTGGAGATTGGCGATGAGCAGTTCTTC.

This rearrangement joins TRBV9 to TRBJ2-7, with 12 bases aligning to TRBD2. This CDR3 has 15 residues. Trimming cost V 3 bases and J 3 bases; bases outside gene matches: 4. CDR1 is SGDLS, CDR2 YYNGEE, per germline. CDR3 amino acids: CASSGGTSGFYEQYF. The CDR3 DNA is TGTGCCAGCAGCGGCGGGACTAGCGGGTTCTACGAGCAGTACTTC.

The chain joins TRBV10-3 to TRBJ1-2, with 8 bases fitting TRBD1. Unmatched junction bases numbered 7, after V lost 11 bases and J lost 5 bases. In germline, CDR1 is ENHRY, CDR2 SYGVKD. This CDR3 is built from 12 residues. CDR3 sequence (DNA): TGTGCCGCGACGGACAGGGTATATGGCTACACCTTC. It translates to CAATDRVYGYTF.

This clonotype was observed a handful of times. The rearrangement links TRBV10-3 to TRBJ1-2; 8 bases match TRBD1. The CDR3 has 17 amino acids. The germline V gene encodes CDR1 ENHRY and CDR2 SYGVKD. The ends lost 7 bases at V and 6 bases at J; junction bases unmatched: 19. The DNA of the CDR3 is TGTGCCATCACCAGTGACAGGGGAGCATCGGCCACTGATGGCTACACCTTC. It is translated as CAITSDRGASATDGYTF.

The chain recombines TRBV27 with TRBJ2-6; perhaps D is TRBD1 or TRBD2 (5 bases each). The CDR3 covers 17 residues. V was pared by 6 bases and J by 0 bases, with 15 bases between. Germline values: CDR1 MNHEY, CDR2 SMNVEV (reference sequence). The CDR3 spells CASSPRGDGSGANVLTF. In DNA, the CDR3 is TGTGCCAGCAGCCCCCGGGGCGACGGCTCTGGGGCCAACGTCCTGACTTTC.

This clonotype was detected many times. This chain joins TRBV20-1 and TRBJ2-7; perhaps TRBD2 as D (6 bases). The CDR3 totals 16 residues. Germline CDR1 and CDR2: DFQATT and SNEGSKA (reference sequence). Trimming shortened V by 4 bases and J by 2 bases, and 21 bases separated the two germline ends. Written as DNA, the CDR3 is TGCAGTGCTACATATCTCGAGGGACTGGTGACCTACGAGCAGTACTTC. This sequence encodes CSATYLEGLVTYEQYF.

The chain employs TRBV6-1 and TRBJ2-2, with TRBD2 matching 11 bases. V lost 5 bases and J lost 4; bases outside the gene matches: 3. The CDR3 is made up of 15 amino acids. Germline V gene sequence: CDR1 MNHNS, CDR2 SASEGT. The CDR3 region has the DNA TGTGCCAGCAGTTTTAGCGGGAGGGTCACCGGGGAGCTGTTTTTT. Its translation is CASSFSGRVTGELFF.

This sequence joins TRBV29-1 and TRBJ2-7; perhaps TRBD2 as D (6 bases). The CDR3 contains 12 residues. V lost 6 bases to trimming and J lost 1 base, with 10 bases between them. The germline V gene encodes CDR1 SQVTM and CDR2 ANQGSEA. DNA of the CDR3: TGCAGCGTGGCTAGCGCGTCCTACGAGCAGTACTTC. This translates into CSVASASYEQYF.

This clonotype was seen a few times. The chain is built from TRBV7-9 and TRBJ2-1; 8 nucleotides align to TRBD2. The CDR3 runs to 16 residues. V trimming: 7 bases; J trimming: 0 bases; junction bases outside the gene matches: 8. From germline, CDR1 is SEHNR and CDR2 FQNEAQ (reference sequence). The CDR3 loop reads CASKFGGDSSYNEQFF. The CDR3 DNA sequence: TGTGCCAGCAAGTTCGGGGGGGATAGCTCCTACAATGAGCAGTTCTTC.

This clonotype was counted many times. This chain joins TRBV15 and TRBJ1-1, with D maybe TRBD1 (6 bases). Germline CDR1 is LNHNV and CDR2 is YYDKDF (reference sequence). V was clipped by 0 bases and J by 0 bases, with 14 bases between them. The CDR3 length is 17 residues. Here the CDR3 DNA reads TGTGCCACCAGCAGAGATACAGGGAGGGGGATGAACACTGAAGCTTTCTTT. It specifies CATSRDTGRGMNTEAFF. The whole variable domain, remainder taken from reference TRBV15 and TRBJ1-1, is DAMVIQNPRYQVTQFGKPVTLSCSQTLNHNVMYWYQQKSSQAPKLLFHYYDKDFNNEADTPDNFQSRRPNTSFCFLDIRSPGLGDTAMYLCATSRDTGRGMNTEAFFGQGTRLTVV.

In this sample, this clonotype turned up a few times. The chain is built from TRBV29-1 and TRBJ2-1, with TRBD2 matching over 8 bases. V shed 3 bases, J shed 7 bases, and the junction held 8 bases outside the gene matches. CDR1 is SQVTM, CDR2 ANQGSEA, per germline. This CDR3 is built from 14 residues. CDR3 nucleotide sequence: TGCAGCGTTGATGGGTTAGCGGGAACTAATGAGCAGTTCTTC. Translation: CSVDGLAGTNEQFF.

This clonotype was detected ten times or more. The V gene is TRBV14, the J gene TRBJ2-7, with 9 bases fitting TRBD2. V shed 1 base and J 2 bases; nucleotides not matched to a gene: 15. CDR3 size: 19 residues. Germline V CDR1 and CDR2: SGHDN, FVKESK. CDR3 DNA: TGTGCCAGCAGCCAAGCCCGCCCAACTAGCGGGTATAAGACCTACGAGCAGTACTTC. It codes for CASSQARPTSGYKTYEQYF. The whole variable domain, filled in from reference TRBV14 and TRBJ2-7, reads EAGVTQFPSHSVIEKGQTVTLRCDPISGHDNLYWYRRVMGKEIKFLLHFVKESKQDESGMPNNRFLAERTGGTYSTLKVQPAELEDSGVYFCASSQARPTSGYKTYEQYFGPGTRLTVT.

This clonotype occurred many times. This chain joins TRBV3-1 and TRBJ2-7; D unresolved. V lost 2 bases and J 0 bases, leaving 11 bases between the germline ends. The germline V gene encodes CDR1 LGHDT and CDR2 YNNKEL (reference sequence). The CDR3 is 15 amino acids. The CDR3 loop reads CASSQQALSSYEQYF. CDR3 bases: TGTGCCAGCAGCCAACAAGCGCTGAGCTCCTACGAGCAGTACTTC.

The chain links TRBV20-1 to TRBJ2-7; 12 positions agree with TRBD2. The CDR3 extends over 14 amino acids. The J segment lost 5 bases and the V segment lost 3 bases, leaving 5 bases of the junction unmatched. Germline CDR1 DFQATT, CDR2 SNEGSKA (reference sequence). CDR3 in amino acids: CSARETSGSDEQYF. The CDR3 DNA follows: TGCAGTGCTAGGGAGACTAGCGGGAGCGACGAGCAGTACTTC.

The V call is TRBV12-3 or TRBV12-4, the J call TRBJ2-4; D remains ambiguous. The CDR3 length is 13 residues. V was clipped by 5 bases and J by 9 bases, with 14 bases between them. The CDR3: CASSQETSGIQYF. The CDR3 DNA reads as TGTGCCAGCAGTCAAGAGACGTCGGGCATTCAGTACTTC.

This clonotype was seen a handful of times. The chain employs TRBV19 and TRBJ2-1, with 8 bases fitting TRBD2. Germline CDR1 is LNHDA and CDR2 is SQIVND (reference sequence). The CDR3 runs 12 residues. Losses at the gene ends were 6 bases for V and 7 bases for J; bases not matched to a gene: 2. CDR3 coding DNA: TGTGCCAGTAGGAGCGGGAGTAATGAGCAGTTCTTC. Translating it yields CASRSGSNEQFF.

This clonotype was counted at least ten times. The chain recombines TRBV2 with TRBJ2-7, with 8 bases identical to TRBD1. This CDR3 is 17 amino acids long. The J segment lost 1 base and the V segment lost 6 bases, leaving 14 bases of the junction unmatched. Germline assignment: CDR1 SNHLY and CDR2 FYNNEI. CDR3 sequence: CASSADRVSFWSYEQYF. CDR3 nucleotide sequence: TGTGCCAGCAGCGCGGACAGGGTGTCCTTTTGGTCCTACGAGCAGTACTTC.

This clonotype was counted at least ten times. The rearrangement links TRBV9 to TRBJ1-2, with D uncertain. Trimming took 3 bases from V and 1 from J, leaving 7 bases between them. Per the germline V gene, CDR1 is SGDLS and CDR2 is YYNGEE. CDR3 length: 13 amino acids. The CDR3: CASSGEDNYGYTF. Here the CDR3 DNA reads TGTGCCAGCAGCGGCGAGGATAACTATGGCTACACCTTC.

This chain uses TRBV5-6 with TRBJ2-5, with D maybe TRBD2 (6 bases). This CDR3 has 16 amino acids. Between the trimmed V and J ends, which lost 1 base and 0 bases, there was a span of 13 bases. The germline gives CDR1 SGHDT, CDR2 YYEEEE. The CDR3 sequence is CASSLTGAGYQETQYF. The DNA for the CDR3 is TGTGCCAGCAGCTTGACCGGCGCGGGGTACCAAGAGACCCAGTACTTC.

This clonotype was seen only a few times. The chain couples TRBV12-3 or TRBV12-4 to TRBJ1-5; D unclear. V dropped 5 bases and J dropped 2 bases, with 4 bases sitting between them. The CDR3 runs 12 residues. CDR3 sequence (DNA): TGTGCCAGCAGTGACCGCAATCAGCCCCAGCATTTT. As protein: CASSDRNQPQHF.

This clonotype was counted at least ten times. This chain connects TRBV5-6 to TRBJ2-7, with 11 positions matching TRBD2. Germline CDR1 and CDR2: SGHDT and YYEEEE. There are 13 residues in the CDR3. The trim removed 4 bases at V and 6 bases at J, leaving 3 bases unmatched. Written as DNA, the CDR3 is TGTGCCAGCAGCGCTGGGACTAGCGGCGAGCAGTACTTC. Translating it yields CASSAGTSGEQYF.